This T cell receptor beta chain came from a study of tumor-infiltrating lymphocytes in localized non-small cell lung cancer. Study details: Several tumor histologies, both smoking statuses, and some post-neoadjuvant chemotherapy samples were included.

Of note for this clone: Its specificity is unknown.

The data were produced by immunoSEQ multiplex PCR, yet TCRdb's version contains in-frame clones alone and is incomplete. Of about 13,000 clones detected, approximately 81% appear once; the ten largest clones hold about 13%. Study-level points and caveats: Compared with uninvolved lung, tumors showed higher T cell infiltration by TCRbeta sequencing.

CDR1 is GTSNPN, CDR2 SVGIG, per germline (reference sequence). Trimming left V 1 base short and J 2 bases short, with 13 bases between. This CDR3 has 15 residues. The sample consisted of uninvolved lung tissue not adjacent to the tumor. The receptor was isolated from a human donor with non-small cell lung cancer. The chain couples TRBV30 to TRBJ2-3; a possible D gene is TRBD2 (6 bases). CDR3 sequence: CAWSAVAATTDTQYF. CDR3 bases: TGTGCCTGGAGTGCGGTAGCGGCGACCACAGATACGCAGTATTTT.